The 24 T cell receptor beta chains below all came from one sample that was sequenced in a study of blood T cell repertoires in COVID-19. The data were produced by immunoSEQ multiplex PCR, yet TCRdb's version contains in-frame clones alone and is incomplete. The sample lists roughly 280,000 clones; 70% to 90% were seen once. The source material was peripheral blood. Receptors were obtained from a woman aged 70 to 79 with acute or convalescent COVID-19.

The chain has TRBV5-4 and TRBJ2-6; TRBD1 is a possible D gene (5 bases). V gave up 5 bases and J gave up 4 bases, with 13 bases separating them. This CDR3 is 15 amino acids long. Looked up from germline, CDR1 is SGHNT and CDR2 is YYREEE (reference sequence). The CDR3 protein is CASSPGWKGANVLTF. The CDR3 DNA sequence: TGTGCCAGCAGTCCAGGGTGGAAAGGGGCCAACGTCCTGACTTTC.

The chain couples TRBV5-4 to TRBJ2-5; possible D gene TRBD1, 5 bases. CDR3 size: 13 residues. Germline V gene sequence: CDR1 SGHNT, CDR2 YYREEE (reference sequence). The germline V and J ends were trimmed by 2 bases and 5 bases, with 10 bases remaining between them. CDR3: CASSFPGAETQYF. CDR3 nucleotides: TGTGCCAGCAGCTTCCCTGGGGCGGAGACCCAGTACTTC.

V gene TRBV3-1 (or the pseudogene TRBV3-2) combines with J gene TRBJ1-6; 8 nucleotides line up with TRBD1. The length of the CDR3 is 17 residues. Germline assignment: CDR1 LGHDT and CDR2 YNNKEL (reference sequence). Germline trimming cut 5 bases from V and 11 bases from J; bases unmatched to any gene: 17. CDR3 nucleotide sequence: TGTGCCAGCAGCGAATTACTACCAAGGACAGGGATAACACCCCTCCACTTT. Its translation is CASSELLPRTGITPLHF.

The J gene is TRBJ1-2, the V gene TRBV11-2, with a possible D match to TRBD1 (6 bases). The CDR3 runs 13 residues. In germline, CDR1 is SGHAT, CDR2 FQNNGV. Trimming stripped 4 bases from V and 2 bases from J, with 8 bases between. CDR3 amino acids: CASSSGQNYGYTF. CDR3 sequence (DNA): TGTGCCAGCAGCTCCGGACAGAACTATGGCTACACCTTC.

The J gene is TRBJ1-2, the V gene TRBV19; possibly TRBD1 for D (6 bases). Germline V CDR1 and CDR2: LNHDA, SQIVND (reference sequence). The CDR3 extends over 14 amino acids. V was pared by 6 bases and J by 2 bases, with 13 bases between. The CDR3 spells CASRPGGRNYGYTF. In nucleotides, the CDR3 is TGTGCCAGTAGACCCGGGGGGCGCAACTATGGCTACACCTTC.

The chain combines TRBV3-1 (or the pseudogene TRBV3-2) with TRBJ1-2; tentatively, D is TRBD1 (6 bases). Germline CDR1 LGHDT, CDR2 YNNKEL (reference sequence). The CDR3 spans 13 residues. The V and J ends lost 1 base and 9 bases respectively, with 12 bases between them. The CDR3 DNA sequence: TGTGCCAGCAGCCAAGGACAGGCGGCCCGCTACACCTTC. Translating gives CASSQGQAARYTF.

The chain joins TRBV6-6 to TRBJ2-3; 7 nucleotides agree with TRBD2. Germline V gene sequence: CDR1 MNHNY, CDR2 SVGAGI (reference sequence). The CDR3 is 16 residues long. V lost 2 bases to trimming and J lost 7 bases; unmatched junction nucleotides: 12. This chain's CDR3 is CASSYGGGGWGNTQYF. The CDR3, as DNA: TGTGCCAGCAGTTACGGAGGCGGGGGTTGGGGAAATACGCAGTATTTT.

The chain employs TRBV4-1 and TRBJ1-2, with D perhaps matching TRBD1 (6 bases). CDR1 and CDR2 from the germline V gene are MGHRA and YSYEKL. The germline V and J ends were trimmed by 4 bases and 3 bases, with 15 bases remaining between them. This CDR3 has 15 residues. CDR3 loop: CASSRRDTHYYGYTF. The CDR3 DNA reads TGCGCCAGCAGCCGCCGGGACACGCATTACTATGGCTACACCTTC.

The chain links TRBV5-4 to TRBJ1-4; 8 bases are a match to TRBD1. Germline V gene sequence: CDR1 SGHNT, CDR2 YYREEE (reference sequence). The trim removed 5 bases at V and 8 bases at J, leaving 5 bases unmatched. The CDR3 sequence is 13 residues long. This chain's CDR3 is CASRSGTGEKLFF. In DNA form, the CDR3 reads TGTGCCAGCAGGTCCGGGACAGGCGAAAAACTGTTTTTT.

V usage is TRBV2 and J usage is TRBJ1-5, with 8 bases matching TRBD1. The CDR3 sequence is 17 residues long. V lost 0 bases and J lost 5; bases outside the gene matches: 9. CDR1 and CDR2 from the germline V gene are SNHLY and FYNNEI. CDR3 loop: CASSEALGQVFDQPQHF. CDR3 nucleotides: TGTGCCAGCAGTGAAGCGCTGGGACAGGTCTTTGATCAGCCCCAGCATTTT.

This chain uses TRBV12-3 or TRBV12-4 with TRBJ2-1; D is possibly TRBD2 (7 bases). V lost 7 bases and J lost 7, with 11 bases in between. This CDR3 region has 12 residues. CDR3 DNA: TGTGCCAGCAACGGGGGGCCAAATGAGCAGTTCTTC. Its translation is CASNGGPNEQFF.

This clone was seen once. The chain has TRBV6-6 and TRBJ1-4; D remains unclear. The CDR3 runs to 14 residues. Germline CDR1 MNHNY, CDR2 SVGAGI (reference sequence). Trimming took 3 bases from V and 5 from J, leaving 10 bases between them. The CDR3 DNA reads TGTGCCAGCAGTTATGCAGAATTGAATGAAAAACTGTTTTTT. It specifies CASSYAELNEKLFF.

The rearrangement links TRBV6-2 or TRBV6-3 to TRBJ2-7; perhaps TRBD1 as D (5 bases). CDR1 and CDR2 (germline): MNHEY, SVGEGT. The CDR3 is 13 residues long. The V end lost 5 bases, the J end lost 2 bases, and 10 bases lay between the germline ends. The CDR3 sequence: CASSVTVTYEQYF. CDR3 bases: TGTGCCAGCAGTGTGACAGTTACCTACGAGCAGTACTTC.

The chain recombines TRBV6-6 with TRBJ2-5; a weak D match, TRBD1 (5 bases). Germline CDR1 and CDR2: MNHNY and SVGAGI (reference sequence). V was shortened by 2 bases and J by 3 bases, with 10 bases between the two germline ends. CDR3 length equals 14 residues. As DNA, the CDR3 is TGTGCCAGCAGTTACGCAGGGCCTGAAGAGACCCAGTACTTC. Protein sequence: CASSYAGPEETQYF.

This clone is a singleton in its sample. J is TRBJ2-7 and V is TRBV14, with TRBD2 as a possible D gene (7 bases). In germline, CDR1 is SGHDN, CDR2 FVKESK. The CDR3 spans 13 residues. Trimming stripped 0 bases from V and 12 bases from J, with 15 bases between. The CDR3 sequence is CASSQDLAGARYF. The DNA of the CDR3 is TGTGCCAGCAGCCAAGATCTGGCGGGGGCGCGGTACTTC.

This chain connects TRBV3-1 (or the pseudogene TRBV3-2) to TRBJ2-5; 8 positions match TRBD1. Losses at the gene ends were 3 bases for V and 3 bases for J; bases not matched to a gene: 6. Germline V gene sequence: CDR1 LGHDT, CDR2 YNNKEL (reference sequence). The CDR3 covers 15 residues. CDR3 region: CASSHLGTGKETQYF. CDR3 bases: TGTGCCAGCAGCCACCTCGGGACAGGTAAAGAGACCCAGTACTTC.

The chain is built from TRBV5-1 and TRBJ2-2; 8 positions agree with TRBD1. The ends lost 5 bases at V and 0 bases at J; junction bases unmatched: 3. The CDR3 consists of 15 residues. The germline CDR1 and CDR2 sequences are SGHRS and YFSETQ. DNA for the CDR3: TGCGCCAGCAGGCCGGGACAGGCGAACACCGGGGAGCTGTTTTTT. This codes for CASRPGQANTGELFF.

V usage is TRBV5-6 and J usage is TRBJ1-2; TRBD1 agrees at 8 bases. Germline V gives CDR1 SGHDT, CDR2 YYEEEE. V shed 4 bases and J 4 bases; nucleotides not matched to a gene: 12. This CDR3 spans 16 amino acids. This chain's CDR3 is CASSPDGAGGIYGYTF. DNA of the CDR3: TGTGCCAGCAGCCCCGACGGGGCAGGGGGCATCTATGGCTACACCTTC.

This chain uses TRBV7-9 with TRBJ2-3; the match to TRBD2 covers 10 bases. The CDR3 has 14 amino acids. CDR1 and CDR2 (germline): SEHNR, FQNEAQ (reference sequence). Trimming took 3 bases from V and 10 from J; bases not matched to a gene: 7. CDR3 nucleotides: TGTGCCAGCAGCTTGCCCAGCGGGGGGGTTGCGCAGTATTTT. Its protein product is CASSLPSGGVAQYF.

This clone was seen a single time. CDR3 protein: CASGDRDEQYF. CDR3 coding DNA: TGTGCCAGCGGGGACAGGGACGAGCAGTACTTC. The rearrangement links TRBV21-1 to TRBJ2-7; whether TRBD1, the table's D call, matches the DNA was not checked. TRBV21-1 counts as a pseudogene. The CDR3 is 11 residues long.

The J gene is TRBJ2-5, the V gene TRBV5-1, with 8 bases aligning to TRBD1. The CDR3 is 15 amino acids. J lost 4 bases, V lost 0 bases, and 5 bases had no gene match. CDR1 SGHRS and CDR2 YFSETQ come from the germline V gene. The DNA of the CDR3 is TGCGCCAGCAGCTTGGAGGGGGACAGGCCAGAGACCCAGTACTTC. It yields the protein CASSLEGDRPETQYF. The whole variable domain, filled in from reference TRBV5-1 and TRBJ2-5, reads KAGVTQTPRYLIKTRGQQVTLSCSPISGHRSVSWYQQTPGQGLQFLFEYFSETQRNKGNFPGRFSGRQFSNSRSEMNVSTLELGDSALYLCASSLEGDRPETQYFGPGTRLLVL.

The chain joins TRBV9 to TRBJ1-3, with TRBD1 matching over 7 bases. Germline CDR1 reads SGDLS; CDR2 reads YYNGEE. CDR3 size: 18 residues. The ends lost 4 bases at V and 0 bases at J; junction bases unmatched: 13. This CDR3 reads CASSLSGDSLISGNTIYF. DNA for the CDR3: TGTGCCAGCAGCCTAAGTGGGGACAGCCTTATCTCTGGAAACACCATATATTTT.

The V and J genes are TRBV11-2 and TRBJ1-2; 10 nucleotides line up with TRBD1. The CDR3 is 16 residues long. The V and J ends lost 8 bases and 5 bases, in that order; junction bases with no gene match: 14. From germline, CDR1 is SGHAT and CDR2 FQNNGV. The chain's CDR3 is CASASRTGGGTYGYTF. DNA of the CDR3: TGTGCCAGCGCTTCCCGGACAGGGGGAGGAACATATGGCTACACCTTC.

This chain links TRBV2 with TRBJ1-2; 8 positions match TRBD1. The germline V gene encodes CDR1 SNHLY and CDR2 FYNNEI. The CDR3 length is 13 residues. After removal of 10 bases from V and 8 bases from J, the junction contained 12 bases not matched to a gene. The CDR3: CATNRDRSEGYTF. DNA for the CDR3: TGTGCCACAAATCGGGACAGGTCTGAGGGCTACACCTTC. The entire variable domain, with the rest obtained from reference TRBV2 and TRBJ1-2, is as follows: EPEVTQTPSHQVTQMGQEVILRCVPISNHLYFYWYRQILGQKVEFLVSFYNNEISEKSEIFDDQFSVERPDGSNFTLKIRSTKLEDSAMYFCATNRDRSEGYTFGSGTRLTVV.